A selection of T cell receptor beta chains follows, all from one sample in a study of cytomegalovirus exposure and HLA in healthy donors. Some clones are missing from TCRdb's copy, which holds only in-frame ones; the method was immunoSEQ multiplex PCR. The sample's table shows approximately 80,000 clones. Sample: PBMCs. These receptors all stem from a woman aged 30 to 39 in good health and CMV-seronegative. Each CDR3 is given with its conserved first and last residue. A D gene is named only where the DNA matches it firmly.

>TRBV6-6|NA|TRBJ2-7
TGTGCCAGCAGTTACTCGACAGGCTTAGCCTACGAGCAGTACTTC
CASSYSTGLAYEQYF
>TRBV5-6|NA|TRBJ1-2
TGTGCCAGCAGCTCAGTTGCCTATGGCTACACCTTC
CASSSVAYGYTF
>TRBV9|NA|TRBJ1-2
TGTGCCAGCAGCGTAGGGGGAACAGCTAGCGGCTACACCTTC
CASSVGGTASGYTF
>TRBV6-1|TRBD2|TRBJ2-1
TGTGCCAGCAGAAAAGCGGGAGGTCCCTACAATGAGCAGTTCTTC
CASRKAGGPYNEQFF
>TRBV30|NA|TRBJ1-2
TGTGCCTGGAGTGTACTCCGTGGGGCTGGGAATGGCTACACCTTC
CAWSVLRGAGNGYTF
>TRBV7-6|TRBD2|TRBJ2-2
TGTGCCAGCAGCCCAGGGAGGGCCGGGGAGCTGTTTTTT
CASSPGRAGELFF
>TRBV29-1|TRBD1|TRBJ2-7
TGCAGCGTTCGGACAGGGGAAGGAGCCTACGAGCAGTACTTC
CSVRTGEGAYEQYF
>TRBV5-1|TRBD1|TRBJ1-1
TGCGCCAGCAGCTTGGCCCAGGGGACAGGCACTGAAGCTTTCTTT
CASSLAQGTGTEAFF
>TRBV6-6|TRBD2|TRBJ2-2
TGTGCCAGCAGTTATAGCGGGAGGATCACCGGGGAGCTGTTTTTT
CASSYSGRITGELFF
>TRBV30|NA|TRBJ2-1
TGTGCCTGGAGCCCCTCGGGAGACAATGAGCAGTTCTTC
CAWSPSGDNEQFF
>TRBV7-9|NA|TRBJ1-3
TGTGCCAGCAGCCCCCCTCGTAGAGGTCCCCTCTCTGGAAACACCATATATTTT
CASSPPRRGPLSGNTIYF
>TRBV27|NA|TRBJ1-3
TGTGCCAGCAGTTCAACTGGTGGAAACACCATATATTTT
CASSSTGGNTIYF
>TRBV7-6|NA|TRBJ1-1
TGTGCCAGCAGCTTAAACGGGGACACTGAAGCTTTCTTT
CASSLNGDTEAFF
>TRBV2|TRBD1|TRBJ2-7
TGTGCCAGCAGTGAACAGGGGGAAGGGTACGAGCAGTACTTC
CASSEQGEGYEQYF
>TRBV30|NA|TRBJ2-1
TGTGCCTGGAGTGTACTCGGGGGGCAGTACAATGAGCAGTTCTTC
CAWSVLGGQYNEQFF
>TRBV29-1|TRBD2|TRBJ2-5
TGCAGCGTTGAAGGGGAGGGGGAGACCCAGTACTTC
CSVEGEGETQYF